This TCR beta chain originates from a study of shared clonotypes between healthy human individuals (TCRdb year 2020). Context from the whole study: Two women and a few men aged 18 to 49 years were included in the cohort. For each donor, three plates each were used for CD4 naive and CD4 memory, two plates were used for CD8 naive, and one plate was used for CD8 memory. To estimate repertoire size and how much clonotypes are shared between individuals, the study performed deep sequencing of blood TCR repertoires from roughly five healthy adults. Libraries were prepared and TCR repertoires were sequenced by different laboratories using diverse techniques, in order to increase sequencing depth and limit assay-specific biases. Between about 0.8 and 9.5 billion PBMCs per donor were obtained by leukapheresis. Overall study outcomes, separate from this receptor: Sharing across a few donors was observed for approximately 5% of naive CD4, over 3% of naive CD8, 2% to 2.5% of memory CD4, and about 0.4% of memory CD8 clonotypes. The small number of donors limited the genetic and exposure-history diversity represented. Only blood was sampled, and tissue TCR repertoires likely differ from those in blood. Pairwise subsampling indicated that sequencing depth was expected to affect the degree of clonotype sharing among donors. Clonotypes shared by all four sorted-subset donors showed higher generation probabilities than non-shared clonotypes. Estimated clonotype richness was generally larger for naive than for memory subsets. Rarefaction of sorted-subset datasets indicated incomplete sequencing despite the large sequencing depth.

Using the deep immunoSEQ assay, TCR CDR3 regions were amplified from genomic DNA by multiplex PCR. For each cell subset, the extracted genomic DNA was distributed evenly across all wells of several immunoSEQ 96-well plates, and each plate served as one replicate. Each replicate PCR for sorted subsets received approximately 200 ng genomic DNA, equal to around 32,000 T cell genomes. Purified libraries were measured with a Qubit 3.0 fluorometer, size-checked on a Bioanalyzer 2100, and measured again with the KAPA Library Quantification kit. A separate single-read 150-cycle Illumina NextSeq 550 flow cell was used to sequence each immunoSEQ 96-well plate. The published analysis was carried out like this. The immunoSEQ output contained only junctional sequences without quality scores, so filtering could not match that applied to full-length reads. Sequences were annotated with PyIR, a Python wrapper for IgBLAST v1.9, using IMGT germline references to assign V/J genes and CDR3. Reads with weak V/J assignments (E-value above 1e-6), missing CDR3, stop codons, out-of-frame junctions, or ambiguous translated residues were removed. V3J clonotypes were defined as sequences sharing an identical inferred V gene, J gene, and CDR3 amino acid sequence. Percentage overlap between repertoires was computed as shared unique clonotypes divided by the size of the smaller repertoire. Richness of each repertoire was evaluated using RTK rarefaction, the Chao1 estimator, and Recon v2.1 estimates of unobserved clonotypes. Generation probabilities were computed with OLGA for all TCRbeta clonotypes obtained by the gDNA method from several donors. TCRdb re-hosts the immuneACCESS table, in-frame sequences only. Its copies lack some clones; in the studies checked, an unresolved V gene accounts for under half of them, and the cause for the rest is not known. For V, J and clone size, that table is used; D and trimming come from the DNA. This sample is represented by under 550,000 clones; almost 97% of them were singletons. Of the sample, approximately 0.06% falls within the top ten clones.

Trimming takes 5 bases off V and 3 bases off J; junction bases not matched to a gene: 7. Per the germline V gene (reference sequence), SGHNT is the CDR1 and YYREEE is the CDR2. There are 15 amino acids in the CDR3, from cysteine to phenylalanine inclusive. The retained sequence is limited to the CDR3, 45 bases, with the frame set at the first base. With regard to this clone: Its specific antigen is unknown. Base qualities are not recorded, but no much larger clone differs from it by a single base.

Donors were healthy HIV-negative adults with no recently reported acute infections or vaccinations. Only Caucasian adults living in Nashville, Tennessee, USA were represented among the donors. Magnetic negative selection was used to enrich CD4+ T cells, after which naive cells were positively selected on CD45RA and the negative fraction became the memory subset. Blood was obtained by leukapheresis, after which PBMCs were separated by Ficoll-Histopaque density gradient centrifugation and cryopreserved in liquid nitrogen vapor phase. Purity and quantity of every magnetically sorted T cell population were checked by analytical flow cytometry. Each sorted fraction had its genomic DNA isolated and then quantified by UV absorbance on a Nanodrop 2000c.

This chain joins TRBV5-4 to TRBJ1-3; TRBD1 lines up with 8 middle nucleotides. The sequencing sample was made of naive CD4+ T cells sorted from blood. The label giving this sample's cell subset or site can be read as: CD45RA+ positively selected. The TCR was taken from a woman aged 25 to 45 in good health. The CDR3 protein is CASSSYRGDGNTIYF. The base sequence is TGTGCCAGCAGTAGTTACAGGGGGGATGGAAACACCATATATTTT.